This T cell receptor (beta chain) was profiled in a study of T cell responses to AZD1222 COVID-19 vaccine. Findings and limits, study-wide: Among those given AZD1222, only five or six were seropositive at baseline. The donor group comprised mostly white British people and more females; the analysis possibly underestimated clonal diversity.

Assay used: immunoSEQ multiplex PCR; TCRdb lists only in-frame clones, some missing. The repertoire includes roughly 200,000 clones, around nine tenths of them detected once, and about 8% sits in the top ten. A note on this clone: The antigen remains unidentified.

The receptor comes from an adult in good health. Sequences were derived from peripheral blood, sampled on day 0 of AZD1222 vaccination.

The DNA of the CDR3 is TGTGCCAGCCAAACCTACAGGGGATACGAGCAGTACTTC. This gives the protein CASQTYRGYEQYF. The V gene is TRBV28, the J gene TRBJ2-7; 7 bases match TRBD1. CDR1 and CDR2 from the germline V gene are MDHEN and SYDVKM. With V trimmed by 8 bases and J by 4 bases, 8 bases remained unmatched. The CDR3 extends over 13 amino acids.